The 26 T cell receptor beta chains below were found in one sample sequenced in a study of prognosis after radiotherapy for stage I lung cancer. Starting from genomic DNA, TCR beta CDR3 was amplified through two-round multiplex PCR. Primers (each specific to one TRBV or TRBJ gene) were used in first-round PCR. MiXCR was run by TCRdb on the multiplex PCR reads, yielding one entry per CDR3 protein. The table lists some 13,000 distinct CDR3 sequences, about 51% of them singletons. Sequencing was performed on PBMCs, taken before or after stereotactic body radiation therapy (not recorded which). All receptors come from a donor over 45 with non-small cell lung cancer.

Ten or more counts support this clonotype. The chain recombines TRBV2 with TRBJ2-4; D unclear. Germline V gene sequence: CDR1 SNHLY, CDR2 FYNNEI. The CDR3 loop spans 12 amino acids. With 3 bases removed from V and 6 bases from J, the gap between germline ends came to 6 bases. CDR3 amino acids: CASSDPINIQYF. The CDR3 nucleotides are TGTGCCAGCAGTGATCCCATAAACATTCAGTACTTC.

CDR3 DNA: TGCGCCAGCAGCCAAGACGGACAGGGGGCTTTATACGAGCAGTACTTC. Protein product: CASSQDGQGALYEQYF. The genes are TRBV4-1 and TRBJ2-7; the match to TRBD1 covers 11 bases. V dropped 0 bases and J dropped 4; count of bases not matched to a gene: 5. Germline assignment: CDR1 MGHRA and CDR2 YSYEKL. The CDR3 totals 16 residues.

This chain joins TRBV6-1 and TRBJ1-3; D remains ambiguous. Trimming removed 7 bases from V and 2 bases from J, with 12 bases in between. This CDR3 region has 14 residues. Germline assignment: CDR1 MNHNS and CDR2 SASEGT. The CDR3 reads CASNRATPGNTIYF. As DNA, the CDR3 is TGTGCCAGCAACCGGGCCACCCCTGGAAACACCATATATTTT.

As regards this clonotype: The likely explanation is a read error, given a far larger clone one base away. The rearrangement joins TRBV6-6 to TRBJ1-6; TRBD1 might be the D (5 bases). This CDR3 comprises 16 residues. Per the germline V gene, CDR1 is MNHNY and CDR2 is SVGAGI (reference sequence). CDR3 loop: CASSYSGDGRNSPPHF. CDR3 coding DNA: TGTGCCAGCAGTTACTCAGGGGACGGACGGAATTCACCCCCCCACTTT.

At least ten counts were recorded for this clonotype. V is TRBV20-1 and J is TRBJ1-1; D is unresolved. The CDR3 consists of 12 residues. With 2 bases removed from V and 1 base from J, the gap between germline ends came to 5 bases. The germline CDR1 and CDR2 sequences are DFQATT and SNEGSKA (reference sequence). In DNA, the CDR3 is TGCAGTGCTAGATCAGGGAACACTGAAGCTTTCTTT. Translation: CSARSGNTEAFF.

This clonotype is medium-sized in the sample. CDR3 sequence (DNA): TGTGCCAGCAGCACGGGACAGGCACCTTATGGCTACACCTTC. This gives the protein CASSTGQAPYGYTF. The rearrangement uses TRBV2 and TRBJ1-2; 8 bases are shared with TRBD1. The germline V gene encodes CDR1 SNHLY and CDR2 FYNNEI. J gave up 5 bases and V 6 bases, and 8 bases lay outside the gene matches. CDR3 length equals 14 residues.

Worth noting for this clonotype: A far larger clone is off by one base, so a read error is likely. The CDR3 loop is CASSEGPRIYEHYF. CDR3 bases: TGTGCCAGCTCCGAGGGACCAAGGATCTACGAGCATTACTTC. V is TRBV6-8 and J is TRBJ2-7, with D perhaps matching TRBD1 or TRBD2 (5 bases each). Germline V gives CDR1 MNHGY, CDR2 SAAAGT. The CDR3 has 14 amino acids.

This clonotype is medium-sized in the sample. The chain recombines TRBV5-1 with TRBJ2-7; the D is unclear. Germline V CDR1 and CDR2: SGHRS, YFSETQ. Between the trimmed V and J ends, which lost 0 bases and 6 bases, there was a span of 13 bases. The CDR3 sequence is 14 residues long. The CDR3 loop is CASSLAVGKVEQYF. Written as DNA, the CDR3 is TGCGCCAGCAGCTTGGCGGTAGGTAAGGTCGAGCAGTACTTC.

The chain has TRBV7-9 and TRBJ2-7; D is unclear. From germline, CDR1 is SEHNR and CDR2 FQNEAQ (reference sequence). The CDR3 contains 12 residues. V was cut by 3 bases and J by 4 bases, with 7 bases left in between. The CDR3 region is CASSFGAYEQYF. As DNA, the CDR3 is TGTGCCAGCAGCTTTGGAGCGTACGAGCAGTACTTC.

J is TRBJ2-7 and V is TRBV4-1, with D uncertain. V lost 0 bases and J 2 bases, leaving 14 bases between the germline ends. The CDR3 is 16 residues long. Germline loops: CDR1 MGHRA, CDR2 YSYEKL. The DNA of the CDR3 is TGCGCCAGCAGCCAAGAACACGGCGGCGAAACCTACGAGCAGTACTTC. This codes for CASSQEHGGETYEQYF.

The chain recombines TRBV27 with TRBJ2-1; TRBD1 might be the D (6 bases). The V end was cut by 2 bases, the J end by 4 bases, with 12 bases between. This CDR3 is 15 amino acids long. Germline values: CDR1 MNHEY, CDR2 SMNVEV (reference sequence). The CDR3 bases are TGTGCCAGCAGTTTAAATGGGGGCAGGTACAATGAGCAGTTCTTC. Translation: CASSLNGGRYNEQFF.

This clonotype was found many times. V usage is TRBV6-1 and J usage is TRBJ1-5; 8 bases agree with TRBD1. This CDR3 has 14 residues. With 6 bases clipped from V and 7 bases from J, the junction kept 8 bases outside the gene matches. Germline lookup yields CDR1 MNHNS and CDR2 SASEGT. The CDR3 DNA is TGTGCCAGCAGCCCGGGACAGGCCCCCCAGCCCCAGCATTTT. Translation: CASSPGQAPQPQHF.

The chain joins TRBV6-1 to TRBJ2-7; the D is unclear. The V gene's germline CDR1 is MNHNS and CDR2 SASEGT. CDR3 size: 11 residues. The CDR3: CGSIGFYEQYF. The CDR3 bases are TGTGGCAGTATAGGGTTCTACGAGCAGTACTTC.

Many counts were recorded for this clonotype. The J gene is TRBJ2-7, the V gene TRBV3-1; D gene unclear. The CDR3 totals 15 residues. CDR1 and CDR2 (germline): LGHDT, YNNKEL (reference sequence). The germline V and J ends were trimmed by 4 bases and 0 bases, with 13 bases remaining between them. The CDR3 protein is CASSLSPFSSYEQYF. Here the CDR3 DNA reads TGTGCCAGCAGCCTTTCCCCATTTAGCTCCTACGAGCAGTACTTC.

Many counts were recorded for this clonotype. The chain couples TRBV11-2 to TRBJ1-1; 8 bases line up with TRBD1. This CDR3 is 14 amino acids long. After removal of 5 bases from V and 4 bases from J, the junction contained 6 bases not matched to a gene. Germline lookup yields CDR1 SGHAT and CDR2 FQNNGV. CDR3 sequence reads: CASSQPTGATEAFF. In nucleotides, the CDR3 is TGTGCCAGCAGCCAACCGACAGGGGCCACTGAAGCTTTCTTT.

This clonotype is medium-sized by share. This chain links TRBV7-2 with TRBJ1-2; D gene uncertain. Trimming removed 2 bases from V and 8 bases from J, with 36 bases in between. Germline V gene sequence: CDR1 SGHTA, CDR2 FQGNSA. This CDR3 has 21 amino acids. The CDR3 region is CASSLRLLWSVFQQKNRGYTF. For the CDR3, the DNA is TGTGCCAGCAGCTTAAGGTTGTTGTGGTCGGTGTTCCAACAAAAGAACCGAGGCTACACCTTC.

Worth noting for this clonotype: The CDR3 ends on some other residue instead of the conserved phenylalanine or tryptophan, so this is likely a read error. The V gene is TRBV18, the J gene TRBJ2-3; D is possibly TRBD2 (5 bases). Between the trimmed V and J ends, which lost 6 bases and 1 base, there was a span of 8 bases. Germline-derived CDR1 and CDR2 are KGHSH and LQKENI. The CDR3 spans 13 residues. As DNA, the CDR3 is TGTGCCAGCTCGTCGGGGTGCACAGATACGCAGTATTTA. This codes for CASSSGCTDTQYL.

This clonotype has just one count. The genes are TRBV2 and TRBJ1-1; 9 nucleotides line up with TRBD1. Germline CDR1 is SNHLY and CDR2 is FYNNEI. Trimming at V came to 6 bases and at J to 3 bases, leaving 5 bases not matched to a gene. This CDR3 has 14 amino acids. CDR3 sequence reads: CASSLTGGDTEAFF. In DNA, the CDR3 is TGTGCCAGCAGCTTGACAGGGGGGGACACTGAAGCTTTCTTT.

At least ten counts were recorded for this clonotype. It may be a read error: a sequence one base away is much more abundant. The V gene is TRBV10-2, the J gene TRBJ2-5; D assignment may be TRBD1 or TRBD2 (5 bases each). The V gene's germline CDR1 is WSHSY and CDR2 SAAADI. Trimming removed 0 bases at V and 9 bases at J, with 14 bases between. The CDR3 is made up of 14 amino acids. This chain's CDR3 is CASSESTVGTAQYF. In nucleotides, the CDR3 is TGCGCCAGCAGTGAGTCGACAGTTGGGACGGCCCAGTACTTC.

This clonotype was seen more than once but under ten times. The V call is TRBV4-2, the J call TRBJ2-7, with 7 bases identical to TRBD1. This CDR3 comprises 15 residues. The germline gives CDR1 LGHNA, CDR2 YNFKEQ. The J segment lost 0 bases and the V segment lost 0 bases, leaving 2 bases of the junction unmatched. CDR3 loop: CASSQEGDSSYEQYF. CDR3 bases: TGTGCCAGCAGCCAAGAAGGGGACAGCTCCTACGAGCAGTACTTC.

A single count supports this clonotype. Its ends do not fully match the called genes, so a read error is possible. The CDR3 bases are TGTGACAGTACCCGGGAACATGGGCAGTTCTTC. It specifies CDSTREHGQFF. The chain joins TRBV19 to TRBJ2-1; D might be TRBD2 (5 bases). The CDR3 loop spans 11 amino acids. Germline CDR1 reads LNHDA; CDR2 reads SQIVND (reference sequence).

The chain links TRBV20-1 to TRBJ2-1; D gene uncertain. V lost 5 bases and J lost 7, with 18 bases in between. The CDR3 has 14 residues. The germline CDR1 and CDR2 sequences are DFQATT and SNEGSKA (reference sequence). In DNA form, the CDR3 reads TGCAGTGCTCCCGATTCTGTAGGGCGGAATGAGCAGTTCTTC. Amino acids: CSAPDSVGRNEQFF.

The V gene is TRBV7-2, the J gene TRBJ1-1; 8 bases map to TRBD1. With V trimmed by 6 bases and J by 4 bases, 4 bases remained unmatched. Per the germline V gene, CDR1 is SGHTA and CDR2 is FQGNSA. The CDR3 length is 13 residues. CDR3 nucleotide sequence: TGTGCCAGCAGAACCACAGGGGGCACTGAAGCTTTCTTT. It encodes CASRTTGGTEAFF.

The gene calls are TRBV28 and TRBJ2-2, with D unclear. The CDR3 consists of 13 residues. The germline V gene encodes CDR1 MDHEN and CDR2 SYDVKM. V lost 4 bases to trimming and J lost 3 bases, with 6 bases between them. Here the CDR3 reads CASSSPDTGELFF. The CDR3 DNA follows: TGTGCCAGCAGTTCGCCGGACACCGGGGAGCTGTTTTTT.

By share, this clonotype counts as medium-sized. The chain's CDR3 is CASSRNRQAAEGYTF. In DNA, the CDR3 is TGTGCCAGTAGTAGAAACCGGCAGGCGGCCGAAGGCTACACCTTC. The chain recombines TRBV19 with TRBJ1-2; unclear D gene. V shed 4 bases and J shed 8 bases, with 20 bases lying between them. Per germline, CDR1 LNHDA and CDR2 SQIVND (reference sequence). The CDR3 runs 15 residues.

The CDR3 DNA follows: TGTGCCAGCAGTTTGGATGTCATGAGGGGAAATCAGCCCCAGCATTTT. Translated, it gives CASSLDVMRGNQPQHF. The V and J genes are TRBV28 and TRBJ1-5; perhaps TRBD1 as D (5 bases). This CDR3 is built from 16 residues. V lost 3 bases to trimming and J lost 4 bases, with 16 bases between them. Germline CDR1 reads MDHEN; CDR2 reads SYDVKM.